The rows below give T cell receptor beta chains drawn from one sample of a study of blood T cell repertoires in COVID-19. Generated by immunoSEQ multiplex PCR, the TCRdb table keeps only in-frame clones and is missing some. The repertoire holds around 150,000 clones, with 80% to 90% as singletons. Sequencing was carried out using peripheral blood. All receptors derive from a woman in her sixties who had recovered from COVID-19. CDR3s include the opening cysteine and the closing phenylalanine or tryptophan. D genes are given only for firm matches. Some rows mark clone size as missing; the rest say once, few, many or name a class of expanded clone.

d_gene,j_gene,v_gene,abundance,CDR3nt,CDR3aa
TRBD1,TRBJ1-4,TRBV19,NA,TGTGCCAGTAGTCTGGGACAGGAACGTGAAAAACTGTTTTTT,CASSLGQEREKLFF
NA,TRBJ1-2,TRBV28,NA,TGTGCCAGCAGCTCTGGGAGGGCGCTCCCGAGGTTT,CASSSGRALPRF
NA,TRBJ2-2,TRBV30,few,TGTGCCTGGTGTCAGGGTTCAACCGGGGAGCTGTTTTTT,CAWCQGSTGELFF
TRBD1,TRBJ1-3,TRBV7-8,NA,TGTGCCAGCACCCAGAGTACAGGGGCCTTCTCTGGAAACACCATATATTTT,CASTQSTGAFSGNTIYF
NA,TRBJ2-6,TRBV19,NA,TGTGCCAGTAGTAACAGGGTTAACTCTGGGGCCAACGTCCTGACTTTC,CASSNRVNSGANVLTF
TRBD2,TRBJ2-5,TRBV10-3,NA,TGTGCCATCAGCGGAGCGGGGGGGCCCCCAGAGACCCAGTACTTC,CAISGAGGPPETQYF
NA,TRBJ1-2,TRBV5-4,NA,TGTGCCAGCAGCTTGGTAGGGAGGGCTGATGGCTACACCTTC,CASSLVGRADGYTF
TRBD2,TRBJ2-5,TRBV5-4,NA,TGTGCCAGCGCGGGGACTAGCGGCCAAGAGACCCAGTACTTC,CASAGTSGQETQYF
TRBD2,TRBJ2-7,TRBV28,NA,TGTGCCAGCAGTTCCATGACAGCGGGGTCCTACGAGCAGTACTTC,CASSSMTAGSYEQYF
NA,TRBJ1-2,TRBV9,NA,TGTGCCAGCAGCGTAGTTAGTCAGGGGAGCTATGGCTACACCTTC,CASSVVSQGSYGYTF
TRBD1,TRBJ1-1,TRBV6-5,NA,TGTGCCACTAGGACAGGGGGGAACACTGAAGCTTTCTTT,CATRTGGNTEAFF
TRBD1,TRBJ2-5,TRBV28,NA,TGTGCCAGCAGTTCCCGGGACAGGGGGCAAGAGACCCAGTACTTC,CASSSRDRGQETQYF
NA,TRBJ2-7,TRBV5-1,NA,TGCGCCAGCGCAGATGTCGGGTCCTACGAGCAGTACTTC,CASADVGSYEQYF
TRBD1,TRBJ2-2,TRBV19,NA,TGTGCCAGTAGTAGAGGACAGGGGGCAGGCACCGGGGAGCTGTTTTTT,CASSRGQGAGTGELFF
NA,TRBJ2-5,TRBV28,NA,TGTGCCAGCAGCCTATCGACAGGGAGGAAAGAGACCCAGTACTTC,CASSLSTGRKETQYF
TRBD1,TRBJ1-1,TRBV18,NA,TGTGCCAGCTCGGGAAACACAGGGGATTACACTGAAGCTTTCTTT,CASSGNTGDYTEAFF
NA,TRBJ2-5,TRBV2,NA,TGTGCCAGCAGCCCGAGGAGGGGGGGCGGGGAGACCCAGTACTTC,CASSPRRGGGETQYF
TRBD1,TRBJ2-7,TRBV7-7,once,TGTGCCAGCAGCTTAGGAGCAGGGGGCGAGCAGTACTTC,CASSLGAGGEQYF
NA,TRBJ2-1,TRBV28,NA,TGTGCCAGCAGTTTTCACAAGGCGAGCGGCAATGAGCAGTTCTTC,CASSFHKASGNEQFF
NA,TRBJ2-1,TRBV7-2,once,TGTGCCAGCAGCCGTGGCCCGACAGAGAATGAGCAGTTCTTC,CASSRGPTENEQFF
NA,TRBJ2-7,TRBV6-6,NA,TGTGCCAGCAGTACCTCACGACAGGTGAGCTACGAGCAGTACTTC,CASSTSRQVSYEQYF
NA,TRBJ2-7,TRBV2,NA,TGTGCCAGCAGTAGGGACATGAGCTCCTACGAGCAGTACTTC,CASSRDMSSYEQYF
TRBD2,TRBJ2-2,TRBV5-1,NA,TGCGCCAGCAGGTCTAGCGGAGTTTCCGGGGAGCTGTTTTTT,CASRSSGVSGELFF
TRBD1,TRBJ2-2,TRBV5-1,NA,TGCGCCAGCAGCTTGAGCCGGACAGGGGGCTTGAGCGGGGAGCTGTTTTTT,CASSLSRTGGLSGELFF
TRBD1,TRBJ1-4,TRBV5-1,NA,TGCGCCAGCAGCTGGACAGGGATTACTAATGAAAAACTGTTTTTT,CASSWTGITNEKLFF
NA,TRBJ1-1,TRBV9,NA,TGTGCCAGCAGCGTTTCCGGGACATACCTTTTCCCCACTGAAGCTTTCTTT,CASSVSGTYLFPTEAFF
TRBD1,TRBJ1-6,TRBV10-3,NA,TGTGCCATCAGTGAGACCCCCGGACAGGGGTTGTCACCCCTCCACTTT,CAISETPGQGLSPLHF
NA,TRBJ2-7,TRBV5-1,NA,TGCGCCAGCAGCTTGGCCGGGGACTCCTACGAGCAGTACTTC,CASSLAGDSYEQYF
TRBD1,TRBJ1-2,TRBV9,NA,TGTGCCAGCAGCGTAGGGGGGAGGACAGGGCTATCTGGCTACACCTTC,CASSVGGRTGLSGYTF
TRBD2,TRBJ2-1,TRBV7-9,NA,TGTGCCAGCAGCTCTTCGGGACTAGCGGGGATAGCCTACAATGAGCAGTTCTTC,CASSSSGLAGIAYNEQFF
NA,TRBJ2-1,TRBV10-1,NA,TGCGCCAGCAGTGAGACCAAAGGGGTCGAAGAGCAGTTCTTC,CASSETKGVEEQFF
TRBD1,TRBJ2-2,TRBV18,NA,TGTGCCAGCTCACCACGGCAGGGGGACACCGGGGAGCTGTTTTTT,CASSPRQGDTGELFF
TRBD1,TRBJ1-2,TRBV5-4,NA,TGTGCCAGCAGCTTGGCCACAGGGGACGTCTATGGCTACACCTTC,CASSLATGDVYGYTF
NA,TRBJ2-1,TRBV5-6,NA,TGTGCCAGCAGAGGACAAGATCTCTACAATGAGCAGTTCTTC,CASRGQDLYNEQFF
TRBD1,TRBJ1-1,TRBV2,NA,TGTGCCAGAAGCAAAGAGACAGGGGCACACACTGAAGCTTTCTTT,CARSKETGAHTEAFF
NA,TRBJ1-2,TRBV19,NA,TGTGCCAGTAAACGGCAGGTTAGAGTCTATGGCTACACCTTC,CASKRQVRVYGYTF
TRBD2,TRBJ2-3,TRBV5-1,NA,TGCGCCAGCAGCGCCACTACTAGCGGGGCCACAGATACGCAGTATTTT,CASSATTSGATDTQYF
TRBD1,TRBJ1-1,TRBV7-8,NA,TGTGCCAGCAGCCAAAGGATGGACAGGCGCAACACTGAAGCTTTCTTT,CASSQRMDRRNTEAFF
NA,TRBJ2-5,TRBV6-2/TRBV6-3,few,TGTGCCAGCAGTCAACCGCCAGGGCGGATGGAGACCCAGTACTTC,CASSQPPGRMETQYF
NA,TRBJ2-1,TRBV19,NA,TGTGCCAGTAGTATGGGGGCCTTAGGCAATGAGCAGTTCTTC,CASSMGALGNEQFF
TRBD1,TRBJ1-1,TRBV2,NA,TGTGCCAGCAACACAGGGGGTAACACTGAAGCTTTCTTT,CASNTGGNTEAFF
TRBD2,TRBJ2-5,TRBV11-3,NA,TGTGCCAGCAGCCCCAGGACTAGCGGGGGGCAAGAGACCCAGTACTTC,CASSPRTSGGQETQYF
NA,TRBJ2-6,TRBV30,NA,TGTGCCTCGACGGGAGCGGGTGTGGGATCTGGGGCCAACGTCCTGACTTTC,CASTGAGVGSGANVLTF
TRBD1,TRBJ1-2,TRBV4-1,NA,TGCGCCAGCTCCCAGGGGGGTCTAGACTATGGCTACACCTTC,CASSQGGLDYGYTF
NA,TRBJ2-7,TRBV12-3/TRBV12-4,NA,TGTGCCAGCAGCACAACAGGGTGGTGGGAGCAGTACTTC,CASSTTGWWEQYF